This T cell receptor (beta chain) was observed in a study of post-analysis software for immune sequencing data. Concerning this clonotype: The target antigen is unknown.

This CDR3 comprises 14 residues. Germline CDR1 is SQVTM and CDR2 is ANQGSEA. Deletions cut 4 bases from V and 7 bases from J, with 16 bases between. Study-wide findings and caveats: F-measure co-clustering was strong for batch-matched samples. Roughly five TRBV segments were significantly more frequent in patients than in controls. TRBV5-6, TRBV5-1 and TRBV20-1 were among these segments. Patients with multiple sclerosis recorded significantly lower normalized Chao1 diversity than controls, the study found.

Tagging with unique molecular identifiers was a feature of the TCR beta cDNA libraries. The yield from around 1 to 10 million T cells was roughly 500,000 cDNA molecules in total. TCRdb redid the calling of the PCR reads with MiXCR, one entry per CDR3 protein. The repertoire includes approximately 440,000 distinct CDR3 sequences, around 40% of them detected once, and over 10% sits in the top ten. The TCR sequence derives from a girl aged 10 to 17 with multiple sclerosis. The sequencing input was blood. The V and J genes are TRBV29-1 and TRBJ1-4, with a weak D call TRBD1 (6 bases). CDR3 sequence (DNA): TGCAGCGTTGCGTTGGGGGCCCGTGGTGAAAAACTGTTTTTT. Translated: CSVALGARGEKLFF.